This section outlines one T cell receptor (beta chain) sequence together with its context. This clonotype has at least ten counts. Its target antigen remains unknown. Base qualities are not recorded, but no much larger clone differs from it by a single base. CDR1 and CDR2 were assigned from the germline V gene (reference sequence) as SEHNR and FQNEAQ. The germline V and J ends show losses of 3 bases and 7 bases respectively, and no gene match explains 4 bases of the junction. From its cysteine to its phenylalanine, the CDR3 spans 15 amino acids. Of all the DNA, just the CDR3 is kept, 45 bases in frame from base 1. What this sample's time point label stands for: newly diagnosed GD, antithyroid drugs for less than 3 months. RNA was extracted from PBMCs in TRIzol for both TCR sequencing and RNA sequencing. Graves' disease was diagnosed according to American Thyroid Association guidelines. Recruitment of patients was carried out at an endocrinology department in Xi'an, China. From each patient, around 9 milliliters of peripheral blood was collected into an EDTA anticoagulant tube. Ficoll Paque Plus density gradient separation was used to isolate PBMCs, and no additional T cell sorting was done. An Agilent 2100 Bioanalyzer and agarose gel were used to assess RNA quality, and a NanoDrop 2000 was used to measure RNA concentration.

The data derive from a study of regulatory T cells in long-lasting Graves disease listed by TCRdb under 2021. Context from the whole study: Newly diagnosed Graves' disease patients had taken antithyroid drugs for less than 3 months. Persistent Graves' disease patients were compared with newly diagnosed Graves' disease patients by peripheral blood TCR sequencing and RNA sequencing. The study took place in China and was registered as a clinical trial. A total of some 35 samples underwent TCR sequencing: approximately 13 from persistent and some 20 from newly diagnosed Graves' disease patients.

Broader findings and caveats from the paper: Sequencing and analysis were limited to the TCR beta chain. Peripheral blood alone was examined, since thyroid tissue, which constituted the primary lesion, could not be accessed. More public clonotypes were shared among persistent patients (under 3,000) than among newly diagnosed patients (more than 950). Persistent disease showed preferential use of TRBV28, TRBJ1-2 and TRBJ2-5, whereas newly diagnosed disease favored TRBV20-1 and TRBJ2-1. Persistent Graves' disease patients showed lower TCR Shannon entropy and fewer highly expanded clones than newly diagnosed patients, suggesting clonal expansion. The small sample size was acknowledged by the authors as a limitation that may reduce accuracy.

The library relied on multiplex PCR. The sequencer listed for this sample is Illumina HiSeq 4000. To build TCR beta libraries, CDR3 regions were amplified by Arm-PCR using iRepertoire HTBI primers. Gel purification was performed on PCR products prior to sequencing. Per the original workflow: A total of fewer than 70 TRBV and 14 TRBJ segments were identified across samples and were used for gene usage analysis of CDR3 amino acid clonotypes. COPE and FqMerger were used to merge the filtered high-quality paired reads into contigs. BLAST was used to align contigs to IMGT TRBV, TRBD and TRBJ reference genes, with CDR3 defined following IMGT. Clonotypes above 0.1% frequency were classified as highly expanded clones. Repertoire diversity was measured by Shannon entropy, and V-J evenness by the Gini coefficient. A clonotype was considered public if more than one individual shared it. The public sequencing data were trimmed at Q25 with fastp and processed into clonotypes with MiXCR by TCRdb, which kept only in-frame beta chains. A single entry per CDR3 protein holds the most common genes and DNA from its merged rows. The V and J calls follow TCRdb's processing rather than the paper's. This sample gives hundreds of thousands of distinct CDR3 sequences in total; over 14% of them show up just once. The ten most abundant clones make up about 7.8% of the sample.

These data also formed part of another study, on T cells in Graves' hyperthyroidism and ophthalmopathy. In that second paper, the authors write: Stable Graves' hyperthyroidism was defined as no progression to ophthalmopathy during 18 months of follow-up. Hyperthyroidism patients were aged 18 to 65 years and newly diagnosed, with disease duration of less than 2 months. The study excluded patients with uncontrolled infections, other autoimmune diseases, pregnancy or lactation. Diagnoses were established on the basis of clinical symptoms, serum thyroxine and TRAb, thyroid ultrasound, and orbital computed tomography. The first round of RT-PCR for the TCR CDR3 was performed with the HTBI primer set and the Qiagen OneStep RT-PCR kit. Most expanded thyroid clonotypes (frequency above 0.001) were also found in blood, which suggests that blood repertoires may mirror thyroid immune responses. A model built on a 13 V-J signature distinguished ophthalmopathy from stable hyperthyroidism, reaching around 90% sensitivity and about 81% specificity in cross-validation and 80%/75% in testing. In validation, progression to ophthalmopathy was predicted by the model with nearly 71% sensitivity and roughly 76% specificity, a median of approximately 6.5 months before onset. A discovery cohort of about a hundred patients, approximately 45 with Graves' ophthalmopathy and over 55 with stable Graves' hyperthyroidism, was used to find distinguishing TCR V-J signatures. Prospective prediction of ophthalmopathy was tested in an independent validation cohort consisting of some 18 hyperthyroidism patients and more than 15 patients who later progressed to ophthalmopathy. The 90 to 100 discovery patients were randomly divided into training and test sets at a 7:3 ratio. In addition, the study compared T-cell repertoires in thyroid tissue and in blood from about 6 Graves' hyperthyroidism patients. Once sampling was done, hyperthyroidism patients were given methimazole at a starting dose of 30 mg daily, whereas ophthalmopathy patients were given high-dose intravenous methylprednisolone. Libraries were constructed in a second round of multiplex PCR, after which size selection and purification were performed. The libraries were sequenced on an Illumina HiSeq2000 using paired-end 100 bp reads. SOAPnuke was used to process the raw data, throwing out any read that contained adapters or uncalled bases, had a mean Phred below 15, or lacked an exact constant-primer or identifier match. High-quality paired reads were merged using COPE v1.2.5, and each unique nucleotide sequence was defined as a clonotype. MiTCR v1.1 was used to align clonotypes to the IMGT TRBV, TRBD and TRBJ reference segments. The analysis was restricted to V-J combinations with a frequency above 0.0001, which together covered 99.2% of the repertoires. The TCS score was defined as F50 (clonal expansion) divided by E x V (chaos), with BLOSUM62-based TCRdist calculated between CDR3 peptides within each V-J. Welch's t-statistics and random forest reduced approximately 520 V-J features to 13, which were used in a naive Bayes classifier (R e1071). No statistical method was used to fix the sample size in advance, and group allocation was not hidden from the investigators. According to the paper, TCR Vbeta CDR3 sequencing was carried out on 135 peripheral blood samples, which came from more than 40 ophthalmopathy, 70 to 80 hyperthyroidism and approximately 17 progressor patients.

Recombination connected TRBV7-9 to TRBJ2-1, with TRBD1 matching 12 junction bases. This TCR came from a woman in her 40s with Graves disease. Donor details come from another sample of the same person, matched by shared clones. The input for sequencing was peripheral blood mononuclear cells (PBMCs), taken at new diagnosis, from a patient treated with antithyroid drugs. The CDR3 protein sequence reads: CASSFGTGGANEQFF. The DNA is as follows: TGTGCCAGCAGCTTCGGGACAGGGGGCGCGAATGAGCAGTTCTTC.